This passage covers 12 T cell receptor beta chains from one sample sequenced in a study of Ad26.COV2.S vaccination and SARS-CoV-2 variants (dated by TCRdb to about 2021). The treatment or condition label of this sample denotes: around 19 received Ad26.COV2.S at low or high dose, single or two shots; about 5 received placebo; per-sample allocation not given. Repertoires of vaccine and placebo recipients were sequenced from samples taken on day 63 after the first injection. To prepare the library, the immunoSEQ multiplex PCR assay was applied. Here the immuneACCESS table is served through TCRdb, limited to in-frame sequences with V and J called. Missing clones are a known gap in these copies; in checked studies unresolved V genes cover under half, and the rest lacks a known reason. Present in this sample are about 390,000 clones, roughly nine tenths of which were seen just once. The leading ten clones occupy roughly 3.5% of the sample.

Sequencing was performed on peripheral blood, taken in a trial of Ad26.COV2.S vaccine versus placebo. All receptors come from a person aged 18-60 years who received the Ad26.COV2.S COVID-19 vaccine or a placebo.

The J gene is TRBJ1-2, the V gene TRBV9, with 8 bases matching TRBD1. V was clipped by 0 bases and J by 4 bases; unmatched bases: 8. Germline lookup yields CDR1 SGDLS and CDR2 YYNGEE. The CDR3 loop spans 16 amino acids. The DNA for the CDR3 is TGTGCCAGCAGCGTAGACGCCCGGGACAGGATCTATGGCTACACCTTC. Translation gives CASSVDARDRIYGYTF.

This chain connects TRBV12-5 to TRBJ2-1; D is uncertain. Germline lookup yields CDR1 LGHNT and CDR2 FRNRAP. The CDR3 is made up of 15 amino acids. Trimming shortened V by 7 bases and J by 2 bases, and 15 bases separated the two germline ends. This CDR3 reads CASVPGPTTYNEQFF. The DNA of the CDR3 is TGTGCTAGTGTGCCAGGTCCCACTACCTACAATGAGCAGTTCTTC.

The CDR3 here is CASSLTPKVARAETQYF. Here the CDR3 DNA reads TGTGCCAGCAGCTTAACCCCGAAGGTCGCGCGGGCGGAGACCCAGTACTTC. This rearrangement joins TRBV11-2 to TRBJ2-5; tentative D call: TRBD2 (5 bases). V was clipped by 2 bases and J by 5 bases, with 21 bases between them. The CDR3 has 17 amino acids. The germline CDR1 and CDR2 sequences are SGHAT and FQNNGV.

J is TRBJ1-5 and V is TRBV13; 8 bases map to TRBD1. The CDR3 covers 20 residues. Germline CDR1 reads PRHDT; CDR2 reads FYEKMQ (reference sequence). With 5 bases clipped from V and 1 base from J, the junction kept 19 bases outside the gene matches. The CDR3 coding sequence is TGTGCCAGCAGCCGCAGTCCCAGGACAGGGCCTGTAGAAAGCAATCAGCCCCAGCATTTT. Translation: CASSRSPRTGPVESNQPQHF.

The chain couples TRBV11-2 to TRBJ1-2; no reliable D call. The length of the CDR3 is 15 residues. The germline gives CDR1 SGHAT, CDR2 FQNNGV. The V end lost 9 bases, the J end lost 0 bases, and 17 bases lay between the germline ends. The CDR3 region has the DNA TGTGCCAGTACCCCTGCCGGGCAGGCTAACTATGGCTACACCTTC. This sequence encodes CASTPAGQANYGYTF.

CDR3 amino acids: CASSARGTSGRQNEQFF. CDR3 nucleotide sequence: TGTGCCAGTAGTGCCCGAGGGACTAGCGGGAGACAAAATGAGCAGTTCTTC. The V and J genes are TRBV19 and TRBJ2-1; 14 positions agree with TRBD2. The CDR3 is made up of 17 amino acids. Unmatched junction bases numbered 10, after V lost 5 bases and J lost 7 bases. CDR1 is LNHDA, CDR2 SQIVND, per germline (reference sequence).

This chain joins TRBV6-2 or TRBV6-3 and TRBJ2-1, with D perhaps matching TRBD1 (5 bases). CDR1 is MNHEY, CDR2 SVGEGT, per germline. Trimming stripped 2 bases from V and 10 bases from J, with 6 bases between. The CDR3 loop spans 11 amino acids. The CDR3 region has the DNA TGTGCCAGCAGTTACCCAGGGGAGCAGTTCTTC. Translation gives CASSYPGEQFF.

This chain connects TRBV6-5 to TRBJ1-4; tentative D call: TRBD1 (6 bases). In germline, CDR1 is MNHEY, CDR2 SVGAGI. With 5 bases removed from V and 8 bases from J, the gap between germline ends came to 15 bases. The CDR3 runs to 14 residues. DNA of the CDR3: TGTGCCAGCAGTCCCACAGGGTTTGGAGAAAAACTGTTTTTT. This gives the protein CASSPTGFGEKLFF.

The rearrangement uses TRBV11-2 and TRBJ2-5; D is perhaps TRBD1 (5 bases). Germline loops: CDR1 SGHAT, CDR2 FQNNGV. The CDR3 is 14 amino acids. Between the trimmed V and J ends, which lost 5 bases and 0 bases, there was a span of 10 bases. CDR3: CASSTDRDQETQYF. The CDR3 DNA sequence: TGTGCCAGCAGCACCGACAGAGACCAAGAGACCCAGTACTTC.

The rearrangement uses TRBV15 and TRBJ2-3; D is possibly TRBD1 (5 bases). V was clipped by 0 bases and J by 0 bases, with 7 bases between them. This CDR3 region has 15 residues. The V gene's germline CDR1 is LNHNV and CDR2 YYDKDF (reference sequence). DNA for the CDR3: TGTGCCACCAGCAGAGACAGGGCCAGCACAGATACGCAGTATTTT. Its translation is CATSRDRASTDTQYF.

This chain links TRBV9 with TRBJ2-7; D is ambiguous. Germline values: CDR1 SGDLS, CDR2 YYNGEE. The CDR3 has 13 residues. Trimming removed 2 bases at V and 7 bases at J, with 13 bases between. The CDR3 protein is CASSVGQVGEQYF. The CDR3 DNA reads TGTGCCAGCAGCGTTGGGCAGGTGGGGGAGCAGTACTTC.

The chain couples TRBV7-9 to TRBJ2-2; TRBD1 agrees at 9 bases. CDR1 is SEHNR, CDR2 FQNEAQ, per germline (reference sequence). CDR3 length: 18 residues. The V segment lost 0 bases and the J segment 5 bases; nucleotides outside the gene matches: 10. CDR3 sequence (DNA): TGTGCCAGCAGCTTAGCCGCGAGGGGACAGGGAGTTACCGGGGAGCTGTTTTTT. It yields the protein CASSLAARGQGVTGELFF.